These 17 T cell receptor beta chains were all obtained from the same sample, sequenced in a study of T cell responses to AZD1222 COVID-19 vaccine. TCRdb's table, derived via immunoSEQ multiplex PCR, lists solely in-frame clones and lacks some. The sample lists 140,000 to 150,000 clones; 92% were seen once. The sample consisted of peripheral blood, taken on day 0 of AZD1222 vaccination. The receptors come from an adult in good health.

This chain uses TRBV19 with TRBJ2-7; D is unclear. Germline assignment: CDR1 LNHDA and CDR2 SQIVND (reference sequence). The CDR3 covers 12 residues. V lost 5 bases and J lost 3, with 8 bases in between. As DNA, the CDR3 is TGTGCCAGTAGTTTCCCATTCTACGAGCAGTACTTC. Translating gives CASSFPFYEQYF.

The J gene is TRBJ2-7, the V gene TRBV6-2 or TRBV6-3; D might be TRBD2 (5 bases). Germline V gene lookup returns CDR1 MNHEY and CDR2 SVGEGT. This CDR3 spans 14 amino acids. V shed 6 bases and J shed 0 bases, with 12 bases lying between them. The CDR3 is CASSIGLFSYEQYF. The CDR3 nucleotides read TGTGCCAGCAGCATCGGACTCTTCTCCTACGAGCAGTACTTC.

V is TRBV18 and J is TRBJ2-6, with D perhaps TRBD1 (5 bases). V was cut by 3 bases and J by 2 bases, with 8 bases left in between. CDR1 and CDR2 from the germline V gene are KGHSH and LQKENI. The CDR3 totals 15 residues. CDR3 protein: CASSPKGPGANVLTF. In nucleotides, the CDR3 is TGTGCCAGCTCACCCAAGGGGCCTGGGGCCAACGTCCTGACTTTC.

The chain is built from TRBV5-1 and TRBJ1-5; no clear D gene. CDR1 SGHRS and CDR2 YFSETQ come from the germline V gene. V was trimmed by 0 bases and J by 4 bases, leaving 8 bases between them. The CDR3 has 14 amino acids. CDR3 region: CASSLGIGNQPQHF. The CDR3 DNA is TGCGCCAGCAGCTTGGGAATTGGGAATCAGCCCCAGCATTTT.

In nucleotides, the CDR3 is TGTGCCAGCAGTTCATACCCCCGAAGTAACACTGAAGCTTTCTTT. It translates to CASSSYPRSNTEAFF. J is TRBJ1-1 and V is TRBV27, with no clear D. Germline V gene lookup returns CDR1 MNHEY and CDR2 SMNVEV (reference sequence). V lost 4 bases to trimming and J lost 2 bases, with 14 bases between them. The CDR3 spans 15 residues.

V usage is TRBV6-4 and J usage is TRBJ2-6; tentative D call: TRBD1 (5 bases). The germline V gene has CDR1 MRHNA and CDR2 SNTAGT. The CDR3 has 15 amino acids. The ends were cut back, 2 bases at V and 0 bases at J, with 5 bases in the middle. The chain's CDR3 is CASSDRGSGANVLTF. The CDR3 region has the DNA TGTGCCAGCAGTGACAGGGGCTCTGGGGCCAACGTCCTGACTTTC.

The chain joins TRBV5-5 to TRBJ2-7, with D unclear. Germline CDR1 and CDR2: SGHKS and YYEKEE (reference sequence). The CDR3 spans 16 residues. The V gene lost 0 bases and the J gene lost 2 bases, with 15 bases spanning the gap. CDR3: CASSLAGSALAYEQYF. DNA of the CDR3: TGTGCCAGCAGCTTGGCCGGAAGCGCTTTAGCCTACGAGCAGTACTTC.

The rearrangement joins TRBV5-1 to TRBJ1-2; 11 bases map to TRBD1. The junction had 2 bases not matched to a gene; V was cut back by 2 bases and J by 2 bases. The CDR3 consists of 15 residues. Germline V gene lookup returns CDR1 SGHRS and CDR2 YFSETQ. Written as DNA, the CDR3 is TGCGCCAGCAGCTTCGGGACAGGGGGGAACTATGGCTACACCTTC. The encoded protein is CASSFGTGGNYGYTF. Together with reference TRBV5-1 and TRBJ1-2, the CDR3 gives the full variable domain: KAGVTQTPRYLIKTRGQQVTLSCSPISGHRSVSWYQQTPGQGLQFLFEYFSETQRNKGNFPGRFSGRQFSNSRSEMNVSTLELGDSALYLCASSFGTGGNYGYTFGSGTRLTVV.

The chain has TRBV28 and TRBJ1-5; 7 bases match TRBD1. V was pared by 6 bases and J by 4 bases, with 9 bases of the junction left unmatched. The length of the CDR3 is 15 residues. Germline CDR1 reads MDHEN; CDR2 reads SYDVKM. The CDR3 region has the DNA TGTGCCAGCAGCCCTTGGACAGGCCCAAATCAGCCCCAGCATTTT. Encoded protein: CASSPWTGPNQPQHF.

This clone was recorded only once. The chain joins TRBV19 to TRBJ1-5; 12 nucleotides line up with TRBD1. V was pared by 8 bases and J by 6 bases, with 11 bases of the junction left unmatched. The CDR3 covers 16 residues. Germline V gene data show CDR1 as LNHDA and CDR2 as SQIVND (reference sequence). CDR3 loop: CASRRGQGALGQPQHF. CDR3 nucleotide sequence: TGTGCCAGTCGTCGGGGACAGGGGGCCCTCGGTCAGCCCCAGCATTTT.

The chain recombines TRBV27 with TRBJ1-5; 8 nucleotides match TRBD1. The CDR3 spans 16 residues. Unmatched junction bases numbered 6, after V lost 2 bases and J lost 3 bases. CDR1 is MNHEY and CDR2 is SMNVEV in the germline V gene (reference sequence). CDR3 nucleotide sequence: TGTGCCAGCAGTTTACGGGGGACAGGCCACAATCAGCCCCAGCATTTT. Protein: CASSLRGTGHNQPQHF.

In regard to this clone: Within the sample, other DNA sequences also encode this same CDR3. J is TRBJ2-7 and V is TRBV19; D not resolved. V was cut by 3 bases and J by 4 bases, with 4 bases left in between. The CDR3 contains 11 residues. The germline V gene encodes CDR1 LNHDA and CDR2 SQIVND (reference sequence). The CDR3 loop is CASSIGYEQYF. CDR3 DNA sequence: TGTGCCAGTAGTATTGGGTACGAGCAGTACTTC.

DNA of the CDR3: TGTGCCAGCAGCTCCGGCAGGCCCCGGGGCACAGATACGCAGTATTTT. Protein sequence: CASSSGRPRGTDTQYF. The chain recombines TRBV11-1 with TRBJ2-3; no definite D call. Germline V lookup: CDR1 SGHAT, CDR2 FQDESV (reference sequence). V was pared by 4 bases and J by 1 base, with 15 bases between. The CDR3 loop spans 16 amino acids.

The chain links TRBV29-1 to TRBJ2-5; D perhaps matches TRBD2 (6 bases). Germline-derived CDR1 and CDR2 are SQVTM and ANQGSEA. Trimming shortened V by 4 bases and J by 2 bases, and 23 bases separated the two germline ends. The CDR3 runs 17 residues. The CDR3 nucleotides are TGCAGCGTTGTTCTGGGACTCCAACCTCCGAGACAAGAGACCCAGTACTTC. Translating it yields CSVVLGLQPPRQETQYF.

The V gene is TRBV7-9, the J gene TRBJ2-7; no clear D gene. Germline V gene lookup returns CDR1 SEHNR and CDR2 FQNEAQ (reference sequence). The CDR3 runs to 14 residues. Trimming took off 2 bases at V and 1 base at J, with 9 bases between the two ends. CDR3 DNA: TGTGCCAGCAGCTTACCCAGCAAGTCCTACGAGCAGTACTTC. Protein: CASSLPSKSYEQYF.

The table lists this clone with a count of one. This rearrangement joins TRBV28 to TRBJ2-2, with 14 bases that match TRBD2. The V gene's germline CDR1 is MDHEN and CDR2 SYDVKM. J lost 5 bases, V lost 5 bases, and 10 bases had no gene match. This CDR3 region has 18 residues. The CDR3 loop reads CASSPVGLAGERTGELFF. Written as DNA, the CDR3 is TGTGCCAGCAGTCCCGTGGGACTAGCGGGAGAACGGACCGGGGAGCTGTTTTTT.

J is TRBJ1-1 and V is TRBV6-1, with no clear D. The ends were cut back, 3 bases at V and 0 bases at J, with 8 bases in the middle. The germline gives CDR1 MNHNS, CDR2 SASEGT. The CDR3 runs to 14 residues. The CDR3 region has the DNA TGTGCCAGCAGTGACATACACATGAACACTGAAGCTTTCTTT. It translates to CASSDIHMNTEAFF.